This paragraph reports one T cell receptor beta chain. What it recognizes is unknown. CDR1 and CDR2 (germline): LNHDA, SQIVND (reference sequence). This CDR3 region has 11 residues. Trimming cost V 8 bases and J 8 bases, with 12 bases left between them. Primers: 60 Vbeta forward and 13 Jbeta reverse. This table comes from immunoSEQ multiplex PCR, and its TCRdb copy is limited to in-frame clones, with some not included. This table holds about 91,000 clones, around 67% found once. The sample is drawn from a study of cytomegalovirus exposure and HLA in healthy donors. Regarding the study as a whole: In a later analysis, the majority of CMV-associated beta chains seemingly showed HLA restriction. A later analysis appeared to link common viral pathogens to several of the most significant clusters.

The J gene is TRBJ1-2, the V gene TRBV19; tentatively, D is TRBD1 (6 bases). The sequenced sample consisted of PBMCs. The TCR comes from a human donor in good health. The CDR3 loop reads CASYREGGYTF. CDR3 nucleotides: TGTGCCAGTTACAGGGAAGGAGGCTACACCTTC.